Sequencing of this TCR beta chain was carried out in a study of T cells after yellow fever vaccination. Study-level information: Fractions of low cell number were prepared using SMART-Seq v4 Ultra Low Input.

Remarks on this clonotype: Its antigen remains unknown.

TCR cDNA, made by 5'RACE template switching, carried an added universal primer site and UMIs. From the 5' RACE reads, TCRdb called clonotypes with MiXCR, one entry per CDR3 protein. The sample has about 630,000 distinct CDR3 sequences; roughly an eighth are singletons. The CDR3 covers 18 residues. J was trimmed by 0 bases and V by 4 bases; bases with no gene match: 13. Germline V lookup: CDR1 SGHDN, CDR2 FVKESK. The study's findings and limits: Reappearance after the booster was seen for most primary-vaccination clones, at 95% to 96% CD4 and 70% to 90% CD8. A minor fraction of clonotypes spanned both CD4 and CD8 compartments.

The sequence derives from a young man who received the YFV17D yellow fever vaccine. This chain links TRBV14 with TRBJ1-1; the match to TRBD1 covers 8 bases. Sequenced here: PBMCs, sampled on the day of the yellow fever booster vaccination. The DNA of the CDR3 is TGTGCCAGCAGCCGAACCCAGGGGGCAAAGAGAATGAACACTGAAGCTTTCTTT. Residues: CASSRTQGAKRMNTEAFF.